This is a list of T cell receptor beta chains from one sample in a study of blood T cell repertoires in COVID-19. Method: immunoSEQ multiplex PCR; TCRdb's copy keeps in-frame clones and lacks some. The sample records fewer than 250,000 clones, 85% being singletons. The sequenced material came from peripheral blood. These receptors were collected from a man in his forties with acute or convalescent COVID-19. The CDR3 runs from the conserved cysteine through the conserved F or W. Fields, in order: D gene, V gene, clone size, J gene, CDR3 length, CDR3 DNA, CDR3 protein. A D gene is named only where the DNA matches it firmly. Some rows mark clone size as missing; the rest say once, few, many or name a class of expanded clone.

NA	TRBV2	NA	TRBJ1-3	15	TGTGCCAGCAGTGAAGGGAGCAGGGGTGGAAACACCATATATTTT	CASSEGSRGGNTIYF
TRBD1	TRBV7-2	NA	TRBJ1-2	13	TGTGCCAGCAGCTTGGGACAGATCTATGGCTACACCTTC	CASSLGQIYGYTF
NA	TRBV11-1	NA	TRBJ2-5	13	TGTGCCAGCAGCTCGGCCTGGAGGGAGACCCAGTACTTC	CASSSAWRETQYF
TRBD1	TRBV4-2	NA	TRBJ1-5	15	TGTGCCAGCAGCCAAGTTGGGACAGGGGAACAGCCCCAGCATTTT	CASSQVGTGEQPQHF
TRBD1	TRBV12-5	NA	TRBJ1-6	15	TGTGCTAGTGGTTTAGCGACAGGGGGCAATTCACCCCTCCACTTT	CASGLATGGNSPLHF
TRBD1	TRBV6-2/TRBV6-3	NA	TRBJ1-2	14	TGTGCCAGCAGCCAAGGGACAGTCCTATATGGCTACACCTTC	CASSQGTVLYGYTF
TRBD1	TRBV5-1	NA	TRBJ2-1	15	TGCGCCAGCAGCTTGGGAGGGGGCGTAGGTAATGAGCAGTTCTTC	CASSLGGGVGNEQFF
TRBD2	TRBV4-3	NA	TRBJ2-3	16	TGCGCCAGCAGCCAGCGACTAGCGGGGGGGCGAGATACGCAGTATTTT	CASSQRLAGGRDTQYF
NA	TRBV30	once	TRBJ1-2	13	TGTGCCTGGAGTGTAGGGAGCGGGGCTGGCTACACCTTC	CAWSVGSGAGYTF
TRBD1	TRBV20-1	NA	TRBJ2-7	11	TGCAGTGCTAACAGGGGCGGCGAGCAGTACTTC	CSANRGGEQYF
NA	TRBV10-3	NA	TRBJ2-7	15	TGTGCCATCAGTACCCCGGACAGAAGCTCCTACGAGCAGTACTTC	CAISTPDRSSYEQYF
NA	TRBV12-3/TRBV12-4	once	TRBJ1-1	12	TGTGCCAGCTCCGAGGTGGACACTGAAGCTTTCTTT	CASSEVDTEAFF
NA	TRBV11-3	NA	TRBJ2-1	13	TGTGCCAGCAGCACCACGGCGGGTGGTGAGCAGTTCTTC	CASSTTAGGEQFF
TRBD1	TRBV10-3	NA	TRBJ2-1	13	TGTGCCACCTCGGACAGGGACTACAATGAGCAGTTCTTC	CATSDRDYNEQFF
NA	TRBV6-1	NA	TRBJ2-1	18	TGTGCCAGCAGTGAAGCGCGGTGGCAGGGAAGGTCCTACAATGAGCAGTTCTTC	CASSEARWQGRSYNEQFF
NA	TRBV6-5	NA	TRBJ2-2	16	TGTGCCAGCAGTTACTCGGCGGCTTTGGGCACCGGGGAGCTGTTTTTT	CASSYSAALGTGELFF
TRBD1	TRBV11-2	NA	TRBJ1-2	17	TGTGCCAGCAGCAGAGGGACAGGGGGCGGGTTCAGGAATGGCTACACCTTC	CASSRGTGGGFRNGYTF
NA	TRBV4-2	NA	TRBJ2-5	14	TGTGCCAGCAGCCAGGGGAGATCCGCAGAGACCCAGTACTTC	CASSQGRSAETQYF
NA	TRBV30	NA	TRBJ2-2	12	TGTGCCTGGAGCGATAGCACCGGGGAGCTGTTTTTT	CAWSDSTGELFF
TRBD1	TRBV2	NA	TRBJ1-5	13	TGTGCCAGCAGGGGACAGCCGAATCAGCCCCAGCATTTT	CASRGQPNQPQHF
NA	TRBV6-2/TRBV6-3	NA	TRBJ2-3	14	TGTGCCAGCAGTTATGGGGACTGGACAGATACGCAGTATTTT	CASSYGDWTDTQYF
NA	TRBV6-2/TRBV6-3	NA	TRBJ2-2	14	TGTGCCAGCAGTTTTTCCTCGAACACCGGGGAGCTGTTTTTT	CASSFSSNTGELFF
NA	TRBV9	few	TRBJ2-7	16	TGTGCCAGCAGCGTAGTTCCCCGAAGGGGGTCCTACGAGCAGTACTTC	CASSVVPRRGSYEQYF
NA	TRBV19	NA	TRBJ1-4	14	TGTGCCAGTAGTATATCAGCAACTAATGAAAAACTGTTTTTT	CASSISATNEKLFF
NA	TRBV5-1	NA	TRBJ1-2	15	TGCGCCAGCAGCTTGGAGATCCCAGCTAACTATGGCTACACCTTC	CASSLEIPANYGYTF
NA	TRBV5-1	NA	TRBJ1-2	14	TGCGCCAGCAGCCCATACTCGGACACCTATGGCTACACCTTC	CASSPYSDTYGYTF
NA	TRBV28	NA	TRBJ1-2	16	TGTGCCAGCAGTACCAGGGGTAGTAGAGCTAACTATGGCTACACCTTC	CASSTRGSRANYGYTF
TRBD2	TRBV7-6	NA	TRBJ2-1	13	TGTGCCAGCAGCGATACAGCGGGGGCTGAGCAGTTCTTC	CASSDTAGAEQFF
NA	TRBV6-5	NA	TRBJ1-2	15	TGTGCCAGCAGTTACTCGATGAGCAACCTCTATGGCTACACCTTC	CASSYSMSNLYGYTF
NA	TRBV20-1	NA	TRBJ1-2	11	TGCAGTGCTCTCACCGCCGGGGGCTACACCTTC	CSALTAGGYTF
TRBD2	TRBV5-1	once	TRBJ2-5	13	TGCGCCAGCAGCCGGGGACTAGGAGAGACCCAGTACTTC	CASSRGLGETQYF
NA	TRBV6-5	NA	TRBJ1-4	15	TGTGCCAGCAGTCTAAGTGCGGGGTTGAATGAAAAACTGTTTTTT	CASSLSAGLNEKLFF